This entry lists 10 T cell receptor beta chains sequenced from one sample in a study of T-cell reconstitution after alpha-beta-depleted transplantation in children. The library targeted TCRbeta and was prepared with unique molecular identifiers. TCRdb fed the PCR reads into MiXCR, producing one record per CDR3 protein. The sample lists 95,000 to 120,000 distinct CDR3 sequences, 6.4% occurring once. This specimen was PBMCs, mostly from graft donor cells, taken 360 days after TCRalphabeta/CD19-depleted stem cell transplant. The receptors derive from a male patient aged 2 to 10 who had a stem cell transplant for acute lymphoblastic leukemia, so the T cells may come from the graft donor.

This clonotype was recorded at least ten times. The V call is TRBV12-3 or TRBV12-4, the J call TRBJ2-7; D call uncertain. Deletions cut 8 bases from V and 3 bases from J, with 8 bases between. The CDR3 totals 11 residues. The CDR3 DNA follows: TGTGCCAGCGGACCCTACTACGAGCAGTACTTC. Its protein is CASGPYYEQYF.

This clonotype was found many times. This chain joins TRBV9 and TRBJ1-2; 10 nucleotides line up with TRBD1. V was clipped by 3 bases and J by 8 bases; unmatched bases: 10. There are 15 residues in the CDR3. The germline V gene encodes CDR1 SGDLS and CDR2 YYNGEE. CDR3 sequence reads: CASSAIDRGRGGYTF. The DNA of the CDR3 is TGTGCCAGCAGCGCGATCGACAGGGGGCGCGGGGGCTACACCTTC. Complete variable domain (other parts from reference TRBV9 and TRBJ1-2): DSGVTQTPKHLITATGQRVTLRCSPRSGDLSVYWYQQSLDQGLQFLIQYYNGEERAKGNILERFSAQQFPDLHSELNLSSLELGDSALYFCASSAIDRGRGGYTFGSGTRLTVV.

This clonotype was seen at least ten times. This rearrangement joins TRBV6-5 to TRBJ2-3; D ambiguous. The CDR3 is 12 amino acids. The V end was cut by 0 bases, the J end by 5 bases, with 3 bases between. In germline, CDR1 is MNHEY, CDR2 SVGAGI. This CDR3 reads CASSYSGDTQYF. CDR3 nucleotides: TGTGCCAGCAGTTACTCGGGAGATACGCAGTATTTT.

The rearrangement uses TRBV11-2 and TRBJ1-2; weak D call: TRBD1 (6 bases). Germline assignment: CDR1 SGHAT and CDR2 FQNNGV. Trimming shortened V by 7 bases and J by 9 bases, and 24 bases separated the two germline ends. The CDR3 extends over 15 amino acids. The CDR3 DNA reads as TGTGCCAGCAACCAGGGATCAGACAGGCTACGAAGCTACACCTTC. This encodes CASNQGSDRLRSYTF. Combining the CDR3 with reference TRBV11-2 and TRBJ1-2 gives the whole variable domain EAGVAQSPRYKIIEKRQSVAFWCNPISGHATLYWYQQILGQGPKLLIQFQNNGVVDDSQLPKDRFSAERLKGVDSTLKIQPAKLEDSAVYLCASNQGSDRLRSYTFGSGTRLTVV.

This clonotype occurred many times. The rearrangement uses TRBV11-1 and TRBJ2-2, with 11 bases that match TRBD2. With V trimmed by 2 bases and J by 7 bases, 6 bases remained unmatched. The CDR3 is 16 amino acids. Germline CDR1 reads SGHAT; CDR2 reads FQDESV (reference sequence). This CDR3 is CASSLTSGSFVGELFF. The CDR3 nucleotides are TGTGCCAGCAGCTTAACTAGCGGGAGTTTCGTCGGGGAGCTGTTTTTT.

Ten or more counts support this clonotype. The chain carries TRBV4-2 and TRBJ2-7, with D possibly TRBD1 on 5 matching bases. Trimming removed 4 bases at V and 3 bases at J, with 7 bases between. The CDR3 consists of 12 residues. Looked up from germline, CDR1 is LGHNA and CDR2 is YNFKEQ. CDR3 residues: CASSPRGYEQYF. The CDR3 DNA follows: TGTGCCAGCAGCCCAAGGGGCTACGAGCAGTACTTC.

The V call is TRBV28, the J call TRBJ2-3; D possibly corresponds to TRBD1 (5 bases). The ends were cut back, 11 bases at V and 4 bases at J, with 19 bases in the middle. Germline V lookup: CDR1 MDHEN, CDR2 SYDVKM. CDR3 length equals 14 residues. The CDR3 loop is CAGSAGNFPDTQYF. The CDR3 DNA reads TGTGCCGGAAGTGCAGGGAACTTCCCAGATACGCAGTATTTT.

This clonotype occurred many times. The chain links TRBV27 to TRBJ2-1; 7 bases map to TRBD2. The CDR3 spans 14 residues. V lost 3 bases, J lost 4 bases, and 3 bases stayed unmatched. From germline, CDR1 is MNHEY and CDR2 SMNVEV (reference sequence). The CDR3 DNA follows: TGTGCCAGCAGTTTCGGCGGGGGTTACAATGAGCAGTTCTTC. This codes for CASSFGGGYNEQFF.

In its sample, this clonotype was seen many times. V is TRBV4-3 and J is TRBJ1-1; maybe TRBD1 (6 bases). V lost 7 bases, J lost 1 base, and 10 bases lay in between. The CDR3 spans 13 residues. Germline values: CDR1 LGHNA, CDR2 YSLEER. Here the CDR3 reads CASTTDRNTEAFF. CDR3 nucleotide sequence: TGCGCCAGCACCACGGACAGGAACACTGAAGCTTTCTTT.

CDR3 nucleotides: TGTGCCTGGGGGAGGGTGGTCGAGCAGTACTTC. It translates to CAWGRVVEQYF. J is TRBJ2-7 and V is TRBV30, with 7 bases that match TRBD2. CDR3 size: 11 residues. Germline V gene data show CDR1 as GTSNPN and CDR2 as SVGIG (reference sequence). Unmatched junction bases numbered 4, after V lost 5 bases and J lost 6 bases.